This T cell receptor (beta chain) derives from a study of PD-1 blockade in classical Hodgkin lymphoma. Study conclusions and caveats: The study reported lower baseline TCR diversity in newly diagnosed patients than in healthy donors.

All patients experienced relapse after autologous stem cell transplantation, and brentuximab vedotin exposure was variable. The V gene's germline CDR1 is WNHNN and CDR2 SYGVQD (reference sequence). This CDR3 is 15 amino acids long. V lost 4 bases and J 0 bases, leaving 13 bases between the germline ends. The table came from immunoSEQ multiplex PCR; TCRdb's copy has only in-frame clones and leaves some out. The sample lists about 85,000 clones, about nine tenths occurring once. Note on this clone: Its antigen remains unknown.

The sequence derives from a human donor with classical Hodgkin lymphoma. Sequenced here: peripheral blood mononuclear cells (PBMCs), sampled before the second cycle of nivolumab. The chain uses TRBV10-1 and TRBJ2-7; a possible D gene is TRBD1 (5 bases). The CDR3, as DNA: TGCGCCAGCAGTGGGGGCCCGAGCTACTCCTACGAGCAGTACTTC. Protein: CASSGGPSYSYEQYF.